Reported below is one TCR beta chain. The sample comes from a study of control samples from healthy donors and cancer patients. TCRdb keeps only in-frame clones here, not all; method: immunoSEQ multiplex PCR. The sample lists 150,000 or so clones; 93% were seen once. The germline V gene encodes CDR1 MGHDK and CDR2 SYGVNS. This CDR3 contains 15 residues. The J segment lost 0 bases and the V segment lost 3 bases, leaving 3 bases of the junction unmatched. This TCR was sampled from a young man in good health. Sequenced: blood. The chain is built from TRBV25-1 and TRBJ2-7, with TRBD2 identical over 9 bases. The CDR3 loop reads CASSEREGPSYEQYF. The CDR3 DNA reads TGTGCCAGCAGTGAGCGGGAGGGACCCTCCTACGAGCAGTACTTC.